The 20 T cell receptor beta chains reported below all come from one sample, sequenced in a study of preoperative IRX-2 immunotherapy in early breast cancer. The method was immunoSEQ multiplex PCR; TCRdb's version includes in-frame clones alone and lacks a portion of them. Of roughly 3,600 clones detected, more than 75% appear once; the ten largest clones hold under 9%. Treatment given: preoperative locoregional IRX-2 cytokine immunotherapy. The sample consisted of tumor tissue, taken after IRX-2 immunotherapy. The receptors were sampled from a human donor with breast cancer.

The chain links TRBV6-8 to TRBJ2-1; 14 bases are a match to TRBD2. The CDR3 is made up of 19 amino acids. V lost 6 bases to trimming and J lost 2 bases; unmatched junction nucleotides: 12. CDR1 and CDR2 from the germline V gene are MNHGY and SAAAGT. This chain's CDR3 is CASSRTGTSGSRTYNEQFF. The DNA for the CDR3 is TGTGCCAGCAGCCGAACCGGGACTAGCGGGAGTCGGACCTACAATGAGCAGTTCTTC.

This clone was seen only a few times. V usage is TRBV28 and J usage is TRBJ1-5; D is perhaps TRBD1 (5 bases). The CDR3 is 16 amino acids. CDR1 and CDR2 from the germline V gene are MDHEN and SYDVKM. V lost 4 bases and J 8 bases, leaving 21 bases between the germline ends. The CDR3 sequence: CASSSPSQGYIKPQHF. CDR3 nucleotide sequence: TGTGCCAGCAGTTCCCCGTCTCAGGGATATATCAAGCCCCAGCATTTT.

CDR3 in amino acids: CASSMGHGIDQPQHF. CDR3 nucleotides: TGTGCCAGTAGTATGGGACACGGAATCGATCAGCCCCAGCATTTT. The chain combines TRBV19 with TRBJ1-5; a possible D gene is TRBD1 (6 bases). The CDR3 length is 15 residues. Per germline, CDR1 LNHDA and CDR2 SQIVND (reference sequence). Trimming took off 3 bases at V and 5 bases at J, with 14 bases between the two ends.

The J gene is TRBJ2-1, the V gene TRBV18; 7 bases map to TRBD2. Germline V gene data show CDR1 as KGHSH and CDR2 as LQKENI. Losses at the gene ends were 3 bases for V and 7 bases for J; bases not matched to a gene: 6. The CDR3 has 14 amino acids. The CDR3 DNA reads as TGTGCCAGCTCACCCGGGAATAGCGGGAATGAGCAGTTCTTC. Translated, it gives CASSPGNSGNEQFF. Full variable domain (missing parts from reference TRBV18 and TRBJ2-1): NAGVMQNPRHLVRRRGQEARLRCSPMKGHSHVYWYRQLPEEGLKFMVYLQKENIIDESGMPKERFSAEFPKEGPSILRIQQVVRGDSAAYFCASSPGNSGNEQFFGPGTRLTVL.

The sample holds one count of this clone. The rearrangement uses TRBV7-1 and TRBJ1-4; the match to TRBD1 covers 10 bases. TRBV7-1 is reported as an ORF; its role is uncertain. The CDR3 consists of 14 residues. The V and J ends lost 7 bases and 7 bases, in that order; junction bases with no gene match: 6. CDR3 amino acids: CASTPGTGVEKLFF. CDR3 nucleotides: TGTGCCAGCACCCCCGGGACAGGGGTTGAAAAACTGTTTTTT.

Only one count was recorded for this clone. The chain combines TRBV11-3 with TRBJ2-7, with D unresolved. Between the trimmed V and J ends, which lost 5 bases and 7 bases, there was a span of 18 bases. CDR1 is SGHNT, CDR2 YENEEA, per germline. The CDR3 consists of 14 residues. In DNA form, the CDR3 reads TGTGCCAGCAGCCCGCGGAAGGGAATGAGGGAGCAGTACTTC. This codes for CASSPRKGMREQYF.

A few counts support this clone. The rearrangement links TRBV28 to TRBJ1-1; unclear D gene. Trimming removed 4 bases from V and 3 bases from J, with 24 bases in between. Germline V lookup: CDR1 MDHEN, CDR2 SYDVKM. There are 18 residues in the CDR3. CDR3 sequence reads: CASSWISLGTDGHTEAFF. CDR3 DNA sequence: TGTGCCAGCAGTTGGATCTCTCTGGGTACCGACGGACACACTGAAGCTTTCTTT.

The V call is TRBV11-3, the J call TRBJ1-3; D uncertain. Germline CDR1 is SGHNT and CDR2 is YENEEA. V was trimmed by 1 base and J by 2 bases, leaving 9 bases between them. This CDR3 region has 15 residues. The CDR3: CASSLVVSTGNTIYF. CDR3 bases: TGTGCCAGCAGCTTAGTCGTCAGTACTGGAAACACCATATATTTT.

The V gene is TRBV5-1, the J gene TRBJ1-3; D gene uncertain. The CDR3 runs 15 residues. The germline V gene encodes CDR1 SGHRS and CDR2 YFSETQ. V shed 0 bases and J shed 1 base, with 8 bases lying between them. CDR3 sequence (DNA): TGCGCCAGCAGCTTGGGGGCCCGATCTGGAAACACCATATATTTT. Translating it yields CASSLGARSGNTIYF.

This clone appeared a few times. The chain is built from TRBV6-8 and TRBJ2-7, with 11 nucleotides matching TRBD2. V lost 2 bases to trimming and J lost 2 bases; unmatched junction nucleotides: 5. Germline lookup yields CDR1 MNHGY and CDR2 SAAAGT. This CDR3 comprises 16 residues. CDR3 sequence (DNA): TGTGCCAGCAGTTACACTAGCGGGAGCGCTGCCTACGAGCAGTACTTC. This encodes CASSYTSGSAAYEQYF.

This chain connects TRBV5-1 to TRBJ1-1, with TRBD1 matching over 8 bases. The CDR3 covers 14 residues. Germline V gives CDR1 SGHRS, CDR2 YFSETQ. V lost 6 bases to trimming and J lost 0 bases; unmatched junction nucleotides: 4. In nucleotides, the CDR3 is TGCGCCAGCACCCGGACAGGGATGAACACTGAAGCTTTCTTT. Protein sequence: CASTRTGMNTEAFF. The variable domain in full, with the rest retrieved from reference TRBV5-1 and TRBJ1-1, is KAGVTQTPRYLIKTRGQQVTLSCSPISGHRSVSWYQQTPGQGLQFLFEYFSETQRNKGNFPGRFSGRQFSNSRSEMNVSTLELGDSALYLCASTRTGMNTEAFFGQGTRLTVV.

In DNA, the CDR3 is TGTGCCTGGAGTGGAGGGTTGGGTGGCTACACCTTC. Its translation: CAWSGGLGGYTF. The gene calls are TRBV30 and TRBJ1-2; D gene unclear. V was cut by 1 base and J by 7 bases, with 10 bases left in between. CDR3 length: 12 residues. Germline values: CDR1 GTSNPN, CDR2 SVGIG (reference sequence).

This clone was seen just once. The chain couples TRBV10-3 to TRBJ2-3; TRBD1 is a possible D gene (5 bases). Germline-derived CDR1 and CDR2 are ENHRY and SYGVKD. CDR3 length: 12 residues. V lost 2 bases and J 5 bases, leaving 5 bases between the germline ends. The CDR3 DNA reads TGTGCCATCAGTGAGACAGGAGATACGCAGTATTTT. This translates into CAISETGDTQYF.

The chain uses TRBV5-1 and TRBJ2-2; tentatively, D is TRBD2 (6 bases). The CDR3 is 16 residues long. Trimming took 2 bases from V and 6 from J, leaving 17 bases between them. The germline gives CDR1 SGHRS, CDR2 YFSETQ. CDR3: CASSLSPLRDSGELFF. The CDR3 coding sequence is TGCGCCAGCAGCTTATCCCCTCTCCGGGACTCCGGGGAGCTGTTTTTT.

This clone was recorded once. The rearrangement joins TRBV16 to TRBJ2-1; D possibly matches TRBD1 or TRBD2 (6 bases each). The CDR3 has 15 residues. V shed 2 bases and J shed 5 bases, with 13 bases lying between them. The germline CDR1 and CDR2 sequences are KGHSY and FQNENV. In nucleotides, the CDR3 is TGTGCCAGCAGCCAACTCCGGGGGCGCGACAATGAGCAGTTCTTC. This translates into CASSQLRGRDNEQFF.

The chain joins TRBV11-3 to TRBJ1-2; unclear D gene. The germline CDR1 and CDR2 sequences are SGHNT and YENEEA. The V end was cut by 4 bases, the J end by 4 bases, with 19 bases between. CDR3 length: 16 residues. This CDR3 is CASSSEVESAVYGYTF. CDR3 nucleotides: TGTGCCAGCAGCTCGGAAGTTGAGAGTGCTGTCTATGGCTACACCTTC.

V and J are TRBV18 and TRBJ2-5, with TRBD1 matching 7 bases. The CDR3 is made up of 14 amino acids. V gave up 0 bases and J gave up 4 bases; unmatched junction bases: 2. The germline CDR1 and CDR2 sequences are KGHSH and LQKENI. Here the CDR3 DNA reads TGTGCCAGCTCACCACCGGCAGGGGGAGAGACCCAGTACTTC. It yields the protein CASSPPAGGETQYF.

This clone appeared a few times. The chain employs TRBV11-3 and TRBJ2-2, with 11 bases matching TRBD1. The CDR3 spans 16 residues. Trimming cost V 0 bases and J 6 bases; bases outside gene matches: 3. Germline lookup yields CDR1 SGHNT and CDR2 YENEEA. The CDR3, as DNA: TGTGCCAGCAGCTTAGATACGGGACAGGGGGCCGGGGAGCTGTTTTTT. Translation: CASSLDTGQGAGELFF.

CDR3 sequence (DNA): TGTGCCAGCGGTTCACGGGCCCTCAGCTCCTACGAGCAGTACTTC. This sequence encodes CASGSRALSSYEQYF. The rearrangement joins TRBV11-3 to TRBJ2-7; D is unclear. CDR1 SGHNT and CDR2 YENEEA come from the germline V gene. CDR3 length equals 15 residues. The V end was cut by 8 bases, the J end by 0 bases, with 17 bases between.

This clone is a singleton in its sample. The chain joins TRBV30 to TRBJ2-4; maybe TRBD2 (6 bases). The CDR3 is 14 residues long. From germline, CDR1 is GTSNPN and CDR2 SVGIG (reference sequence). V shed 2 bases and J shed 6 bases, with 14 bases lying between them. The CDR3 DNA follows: TGTGCCTGGAGTCCAAGTTCGGGGGTAAACATTCAGTACTTC. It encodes CAWSPSSGVNIQYF.